Below, one T cell receptor (beta chain) is given with its context. This specimen includes other DNA sequences encoding the same CDR3. The data derive from a study of shared clonotypes between healthy human individuals. In the naive CD8 group, cells lacked CD45RO and were positively selected for CCR7, so terminally differentiated effector memory CD45RA+ cells were left out. Profiled with immunoSEQ multiplex PCR; TCRdb holds only in-frame clones, not every one. The data contain millions of clones, 85% to 95% of them singletons. CDR1 and CDR2 from the germline V gene are SGHRS and YFSETQ. V gave up 0 bases and J gave up 4 bases, with 2 bases separating them. This CDR3 contains 12 residues.

Sequenced sample: naive CD8+ T cells from PBMCs. The origin of this receptor is a man younger than 35 in good health. Some clones in this sample may be carry-over from other donors' samples. The chain uses TRBV5-1 and TRBJ2-1; D ambiguous. The chain's CDR3 is CASSLDYNEQFF. In nucleotides, the CDR3 is TGCGCCAGCAGCTTGGATTACAATGAGCAGTTCTTC.